The T cell receptor beta chain described here comes from a study of shared clonotypes between healthy human individuals. The study, taken as a whole, reports: Non-shared clonotypes had lower generation probabilities than clonotypes shared by all four sorted-subset donors.

Libraries were prepared by immunoSEQ multiplex PCR; TCRdb keeps only in-frame clonotypes and omits some of them. The sample consists of about 2.1 million clones, around 95% of them appearing once. CDR3 length: 15 residues. Germline V gene sequence: CDR1 SNHLY, CDR2 FYNNEI. J was trimmed by 1 base and V by 1 base; bases with no gene match: 1. Only CD45RO-negative cells positively selected for CCR7 counted as naive CD8 cells, so terminally differentiated effector memory CD45RA+ cells were excluded. Concerning this clone itself: The target antigen is unknown.

The origin of this receptor is a man between 18 and 35 years old in good health. Some clones in this sample may be carry-over from other donors' samples. What was sequenced was naive CD8+ T cells from PBMCs. The chain carries TRBV2 and TRBJ2-3; 8 bases are shared with TRBD2. Here the CDR3 DNA reads TGTGCCAGCAGTGAAGGTAGCGGGGGCACAGATACGCAGTATTTT. Protein product: CASSEGSGGTDTQYF.